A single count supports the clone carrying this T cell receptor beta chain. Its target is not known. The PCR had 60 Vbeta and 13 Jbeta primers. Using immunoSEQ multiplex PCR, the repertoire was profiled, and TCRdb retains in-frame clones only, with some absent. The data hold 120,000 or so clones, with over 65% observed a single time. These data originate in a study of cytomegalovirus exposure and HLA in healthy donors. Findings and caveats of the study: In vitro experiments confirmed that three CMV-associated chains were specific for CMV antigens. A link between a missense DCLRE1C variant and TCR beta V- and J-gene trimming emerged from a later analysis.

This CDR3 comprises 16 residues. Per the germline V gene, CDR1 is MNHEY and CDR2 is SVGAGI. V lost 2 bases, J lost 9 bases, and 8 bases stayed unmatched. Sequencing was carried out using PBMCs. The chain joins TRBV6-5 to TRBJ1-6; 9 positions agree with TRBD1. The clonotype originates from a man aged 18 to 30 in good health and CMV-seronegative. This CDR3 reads CASSYGTRQGVSPLHF. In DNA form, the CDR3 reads TGTGCCAGCAGTTACGGGACCCGACAGGGGGTTTCACCCCTCCACTTT.